This TCR beta chain was sequenced during a study of T cell repertoires in cytomegalovirus infection. TCRdb analysed the reads with MiXCR anew, one entry per CDR3 protein. The table records around 710,000 distinct CDR3 sequences, around 29% of them present only once. The study, taken as a whole, reports: Clonotype analysis showed dominance of the ex vivo response by HLA-C-restricted CMV-specific TCR beta clonotypes.

The CDR3 sequence is 15 residues long. Looked up from germline, CDR1 is SEHNR and CDR2 is FQNEAQ (reference sequence). V trimming: 5 bases; J trimming: 5 bases; junction bases outside the gene matches: 6. At least ten counts were recorded for this clonotype. The antigen is unknown. This TCR derives from a human donor in good health (CMV status not recorded). Some clones in this sample may be carry-over from other donors' samples. V and J are TRBV7-9 and TRBJ1-1; 12 nucleotides line up with TRBD1. The sequencing here drew on cultured CD8+ T cells from PBMCs, taken from culture after CMV antigen stimulation. The CDR3 reads CASSQGQGAMTEAFF. CDR3 bases: TGTGCCAGCAGCCAGGGACAGGGGGCGATGACTGAAGCTTTCTTT.